This T cell receptor beta chain was recovered during a study of T cell responses to AZD1222 COVID-19 vaccine. General study results and limits: Nearly half of spike-specific TCRs reportedly go after variant regions that carry no mutations. At study baseline, merely more than 5 AZD1222 recipients were seropositive. Repertoire collection took place solely once the T cell response had peaked.

On this clone: Its antigen remains unidentified.

Generated by immunoSEQ multiplex PCR, the TCRdb table keeps only in-frame clones and is missing some. The sample holds roughly 200,000 clones, roughly 94% seen once. V was shortened by 8 bases and J by 5 bases, with 9 bases between the two germline ends. CDR3 length: 11 residues. The sample consisted of peripheral blood, taken 28 days after the second dose of the MenACWY control vaccine. This chain uses TRBV12-3 or TRBV12-4 with TRBJ1-2; D is perhaps TRBD1 (6 bases). The TCR sequence derives from an adult who received the MenACWY meningococcal vaccine as a control. This CDR3 reads CASAGQYGYTF. CDR3 DNA sequence: TGTGCCAGCGCGGGACAATATGGCTACACCTTC.